The present T cell receptor beta chain was sequenced within a study of cytomegalovirus exposure and HLA in healthy donors (dated by TCRdb to 2015 to 2018). About the study as a whole: In an earlier analysis of 450 to 750 of the donors, less than 350 Gb of sequence data and just under 120 million unique TCR beta sequences from about 179 million T cells were reported. About 300 gigabases of sequencing data and approximately 80 million unique TCR sequences were included in an early release covering roughly 600 HLA-typed donors. Of the roughly 400 genotyped donors, over 65% fell in the genetic ancestry cluster associated with self-reported Caucasian donors. The aim of the study was to test whether cataloging public T cell receptors could identify signatures of past pathogen exposure. The study used immunosequencing to profile the T cell repertoires of 666 subjects and linked those repertoires to cytomegalovirus serostatus. Along with the approximately 600-subject first cohort, a separate validation cohort of around 120 different subjects was used. The study combined high-throughput TCR immunosequencing, statistical association of individual TCRs with disease status, and machine learning to predict cytomegalovirus infection status. In a later analysis, previously published TCR beta repertoires from fewer than 750 donors were re-analyzed and high-resolution HLA genotyping was added so that TCR occurrence patterns could be studied. Rather than using new phenotypic data, the later analysis identified candidate immune exposures from TCR beta sequences and from how often those sequences occurred across donors. An earlier analysis of a few hundred of the donors applied high-throughput TCR beta sequencing to assess whether each TCR beta V gene segment acted as functional or pseudogenic. Donor age, sex, ethnicity and CMV serostatus were collected together with the repertoire data. In a later genetic analysis, genome-wide SNP genotypes for 398 of the 666 donors were used, and that subset was treated as a discovery cohort. Every repertoire in the discovery cohort had been generated on one and the same sequencing platform. HLA typing covered class I and class II loci at four-digit resolution. The number of typed donors differed by locus: about 620-640 for A, B, C, DRB1 and DQB1; 522 for DQA1; approximately 600 for DPA1; and roughly 470 for DPB1. Because of strong linkage in the cohort, roughly five DR-DQ haplotypes were treated as single units for association and clustering. Across 300 to 500 genotyped donors of the cohort, an average of about 200,000 unique TCR beta nucleotide sequences per donor were sequenced, and approximately 19% of those sequences were non-productive.

The CDR3 contains 15 residues, cysteine and phenylalanine counted. Only the CDR3 DNA stays, 45 bases, in frame from base 1. For CDR1 and CDR2, the germline V gene (reference sequence) lists LNHNV and YYDKDF. V gives up 2 bases and J gives up 3 bases, and the segment between their germline ends measures 11 bases. Library prep was done by the immunoSEQ multiplex PCR assay. For the multiplex PCR, a mixture combining 60 forward primers for TCR Vbeta segments and 13 reverse primers for TCR Jbeta segments was used. The CDR3 region of rearranged TCR beta genes was amplified from genomic DNA with a multiplex PCR assay. On the Illumina HiSeq System, the amplified TCR beta libraries were sequenced as 87-base-pair reads. On the study's bioinformatics: A later analysis counted about 80 million unique TCR beta chains across the 700 or so repertoires, and roughly 11 million of these chains were shared by at least two donors. To remove PCR and sequencing errors, raw reads were error-corrected and collapsed into unique sequences using a nearest-neighbor algorithm that merged closely related sequences. CDR3 sequences were aligned to IMGT reference sequences to assign V, D and J gene segments. For a sequence to be retained, a match of at least six nucleotides to both a V gene segment and a J gene segment was required. A rearrangement counted as productive if the CDR3 had no stop codons and remained in frame with V and J, and every other rearrangement counted as non-productive. Following IMGT convention, CDR3 was defined as the stretch from the second conserved V-encoded cysteine to the conserved J-encoded phenylalanine. The earlier analysis of more than 450 of the donors excluded sequences that lacked an unambiguous match to a single V gene segment. In an earlier analysis of several hundred of the donors, V segments were called functional above 56.7% productive rearrangements and were called segregating when the between-donor standard deviation exceeded 5%. A statistical classification framework was built for diagnosing cytomegalovirus status from the catalog of TCR beta chain sequences. In a later analysis, V and J genes were assigned by comparing TCR nucleotide sequences against IMGT/GENE-DB human TR gene sequences. Using the TCRdist pipeline, a later analysis assigned CDR3 sequences along with most-parsimonious VDJ recombination scenarios. In a later analysis, each TCR beta chain was defined by its CDR3 amino acid sequence together with its V-gene family, and reads without a unique V-gene family were excluded. A later analysis removed several hundred highly shared, low-generation-probability nucleotide sequences to deal with suspected cross-contamination and a sequencing artifact. For each public chain, a later analysis derived a clonal expansion index from normalized ranks of inferred template counts within each repertoire. Generation probabilities in a later analysis came from a VDJ recombination model fitted to out-of-frame rearrangements, and those results were checked against IGoR. In a later analysis, hypergeometric tests were used to score TCR-TCR, TCR-HLA and TCR-CMV co-occurrence, with a repertoire-size bias correction applied to TCR pairs. To estimate false discovery rates, a later analysis permuted the HLA or CMV assignments 20 times. In a later analysis, co-occurring TCRs were grouped using DBSCAN, and TCRdist sequence similarity was added for clustering within HLA-allele-positive subsets. For co-occurrence clustering, repertoires with fewer than 30,000 or more than 120,000 public chains were excluded, along with five repertoires with anomalous nucleotide sharing. TCRdb took this table from immuneACCESS and kept in-frame rearrangements with V and J called. Such tables lack part of the clones; where checked against another copy, unresolved V genes explain under half of the gap, and the rest is unexplained. V and J calls and clone size are given by that table; D and trimming were obtained from the DNA. The sample data list some 98,000 clones, and about four fifths of these were observed just once. 7.5% to 9.5% of the sample lies in the top ten.

Concerning this clone: What antigen it recognizes has not been identified. No base quality values were provided; no much bigger clone lies one nucleotide off.

The investigation overall reported the following: The classifier was reported to diagnose cytomegalovirus status with high specificity and sensitivity in both the original cohort and the validation cohort. The sequencing pipeline was judged likely to have produced a cluster of highly shared sequence variants as a technical artifact. In a later genetic analysis, a missense DCLRE1C variant was associated with V-gene and J-gene trimming of TCR beta chains, and the association was replicated in an independent cohort. According to a later analysis, parvovirus B19, influenza, CMV and Epstein-Barr virus appeared linked to several top co-occurrence clusters. In an earlier analysis of 587 of the donors, most TCR beta V segments appeared in productive rearrangements about 87% or about 30% of the time, broadly matching IMGT annotations. The authors suggested that the approach could potentially be extended to other disease states and immunological phenotypes. In this cohort, only TCR beta chains were sequenced, and detectable features were limited by the absence of alpha or paired-chain data. At a false discovery rate of 0.05, a later analysis linked some 17,000 TCR beta sequences to specific HLA alleles. A few of the identified cytomegalovirus-associated TCR beta chains were confirmed in vitro to be specific for cytomegalovirus antigens. Because HLA typing was unavailable for some donors at each locus, only the typed subset was used in association tests. Most TCR sequences were observed very rarely across donors, whereas some public TCRs were present in many individuals. Strong co-occurrence of HLA alleles, especially DR and DQ, made assigning TCR associations to individual alleles difficult. In a later analysis, TCR association rates were found to vary across HLA loci, with the most associated TCRs seen for DRB1 alleles and the fewest for HLA-C alleles. Correlated functional status among segregating V segments might be attributable to linkage disequilibrium, but an unknown experimental factor could not be ruled out. Roughly uniform sequencing depth across donors was assumed in presence/absence analyses, although this assumption may not hold. In the study, 150 to 200 TCR beta chains were listed as associated with cytomegalovirus. Because the 87-base-pair reads could not distinguish some IMGT-functional V segments, including TRBV6-2 and TRBV6-3, those segments were excluded. A further reported finding was that TCR beta sequences accurately predicted the HLA-A and HLA-B alleles for most subjects in the first cohort. Because counts were too low, around 17 rarely observed V segments, including chromosome 9 orphons, were left out of the earlier analysis of some 640 of the donors. In a later analysis, most CMV-associated TCR beta chains were found to appear HLA-restricted, with HLA associations seemingly driven largely by CMV exposure. The only immune exposure information available for the cohort was CMV serostatus. In a later analysis, HLA-associated TCR beta chains showed more clonal expansion and lower generation probabilities than non-associated chains that were equally common. In a later genetic analysis, fewer N-insertions in productive TCRs were reported among donors in an Asian-associated ancestry cluster than the approximately 710-donor mean.

In total, approximately 700 healthy bone marrow donors made up the cohort. At the time of sampling, every cohort member was nominally healthy, though immune exposures that went unrecorded were likely present. Of the approximately 670 cohort members, around 290 had positive CMV serostatus and 350 to 450 had negative CMV serostatus, and CMV serostatus was not recorded for the donor. Every donor gave a peripheral blood sample, and the peripheral blood mononuclear cells from that sample were used for TCR beta sequencing. Genomic DNA was extracted from the blood cell samples with the Qiagen DNeasy Blood Extraction Kit.

This sequence was found in a human donor in good health. Here the chain combines TRBV15 and TRBJ1-5; the D segment cannot be called with confidence. The material sequenced was PBMCs. The bases are TGTGCCACCAGCAGACCTCGGGAGTCCAATCAGCCCCAGCATTTT. Its translation is CATSRPRESNQPQHF. The CDR3, completed at both ends by the reference TRBV15 and TRBJ1-5 genes, gives the full variable domain DAMVIQNPRYQVTQFGKPVTLSCSQTLNHNVMYWYQQKSSQAPKLLFHYYDKDFNNEADTPDNFQSRRPNTSFCFLDIRSPGLGDTAMYLCATSRPRESNQPQHFGDGTRLSIL.